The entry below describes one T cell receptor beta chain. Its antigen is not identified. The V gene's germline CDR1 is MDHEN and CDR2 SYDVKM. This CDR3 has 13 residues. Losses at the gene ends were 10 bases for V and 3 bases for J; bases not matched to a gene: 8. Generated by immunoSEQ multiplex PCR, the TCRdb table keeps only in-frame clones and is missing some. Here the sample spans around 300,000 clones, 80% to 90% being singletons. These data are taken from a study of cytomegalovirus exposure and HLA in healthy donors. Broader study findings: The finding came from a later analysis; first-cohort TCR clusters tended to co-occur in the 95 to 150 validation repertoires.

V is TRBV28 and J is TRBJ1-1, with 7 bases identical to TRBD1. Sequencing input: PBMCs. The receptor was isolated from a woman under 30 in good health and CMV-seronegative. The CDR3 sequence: CATNGGGHTEAFF. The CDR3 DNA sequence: TGTGCCACCAATGGAGGGGGCCACACTGAAGCTTTCTTT. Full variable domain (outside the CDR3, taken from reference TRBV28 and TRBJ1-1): DVKVTQSSRYLVKRTGEKVFLECVQDMDHENMFWYRQDPGLGLRLIYFSYDVKMKEKGDIPEGYSVSREKKERFSLILESASTNQTSMYLCATNGGGHTEAFFGQGTRLTVV.